The present TCR beta chain was sequenced within a study of cytomegalovirus exposure and HLA in healthy donors. Losses at the gene ends were 1 base for V and 5 bases for J; bases not matched to a gene: 1. CDR1 is SEHNR and CDR2 is FQNEAQ in the germline V gene (reference sequence). The CDR3 totals 15 residues. PCR was performed using 60 Vbeta and 13 Jbeta primers. Data came from immunoSEQ multiplex PCR; TCRdb stores just in-frame clones and leaves some out. Of 100,000 to 150,000 clones in the sample, 70% to 85% are singletons; the top ten hold around 1.7%. The material sequenced was PBMCs. The rearrangement links TRBV7-9 to TRBJ1-4; 10 positions match TRBD1. This TCR was sampled from a boy between 10 and 17 years old in good health and CMV-seronegative. CDR3 in DNA: TGTGCCAGCAGCTTAGAGACAGGGGGCAATGAAAAACTGTTTTTT. It specifies CASSLETGGNEKLFF. Full variable domain (rest looked up from reference TRBV7-9 and TRBJ1-4): DTGVSQNPRHKITKRGQNVTFRCDPISEHNRLYWYRQTLGQGPEFLTYFQNEAQLEKSRLLSDRFSAERPKGSFSTLEIQRTEQGDSAMYLCASSLETGGNEKLFFGSGTQLSVL.